This TCR beta chain is from a study of blood T cell repertoires in COVID-19. Study overall: From T cells, B-cell-depleted T cells, or PBMCs came the material, which was cDNA or gDNA.

Original processing methods: Amplification from reference gene primers served as the basis for estimated nucleated cell counts. Only in-frame clones appear in the TCRdb table, and some are missing; sequencing was by immunoSEQ multiplex PCR. V and J calls and clone size are those listed in that table; D and trimming were worked out from the DNA. Found here are approximately 260,000 clones, roughly 88% of them singletons; the top ten hold 10%. Unmatched junction bases numbered 12, after V lost 7 bases and J lost 5 bases. CDR1 and CDR2 (germline): SGHTA, FQGNSA. The CDR3 is 16 amino acids. The sample holds a few counts of this clone.

The TCR was taken from an older woman with COVID-19, enrolled during active disease. Input material: peripheral blood. The rearrangement links TRBV7-2 to TRBJ2-3, with 10 bases fitting TRBD2. The CDR3 is CASKLNLAGGIDTQYF. CDR3 DNA sequence: TGTGCCAGCAAGCTTAACTTAGCGGGAGGAATAGATACGCAGTATTTT.